Each of the 19 T cell receptor beta chains below was sequenced from the same sample in a study of regulatory T cells in long-lasting Graves disease. Researchers made TCR beta libraries by using iRepertoire HTBI primers and running Arm-PCR on CDR3 regions. TCRdb reanalysed the multiplex PCR reads using MiXCR and keeps one entry per CDR3 protein. The table lists roughly 400,000 distinct CDR3 sequences, about a fifth of them singletons, with less than 25% in the top ten. Time point defined: persistent/refractory GD, antithyroid drugs over 5 years with positive TRAb. RNA extracted from PBMCs served as the sequencing template. Here the sequenced sample was peripheral blood mononuclear cells (PBMCs), taken when the disease was refractory, from a patient treated with antithyroid drugs. These receptors came from a female donor with Graves disease.

The chain links TRBV18 to TRBJ1-4; D call uncertain. This CDR3 spans 16 amino acids. Between the trimmed V and J ends, which lost 2 bases and 0 bases, there was a span of 10 bases. CDR1 is KGHSH and CDR2 is LQKENI in the germline V gene. CDR3 in amino acids: CASSPAMLSTNEKLFF. CDR3 coding DNA: TGTGCCAGCTCACCAGCCATGTTGTCAACTAATGAAAAACTGTTTTTT.

This sequence joins TRBV2 and TRBJ2-7; TRBD1 is a possible D gene (6 bases). The CDR3 covers 15 residues. Germline CDR1 is SNHLY and CDR2 is FYNNEI. The V gene lost 1 base and the J gene lost 3 bases, with 13 bases spanning the gap. CDR3 amino acids: CASSEGARGSYEQYF. As DNA, the CDR3 is TGTGCCAGCAGTGAAGGGGCTAGGGGGAGCTACGAGCAGTACTTC.

The rearrangement joins TRBV5-1 to TRBJ2-7; weak D call: TRBD1 (5 bases). V was clipped by 0 bases and J by 5 bases, with 15 bases between them. This CDR3 is built from 15 residues. Per the germline V gene, CDR1 is SGHRS and CDR2 is YFSETQ. The DNA of the CDR3 is TGCGCCAGCAGCTTGGCCGGCAGGGTCTTTAACGAGCAGTACTTC. It specifies CASSLAGRVFNEQYF.

V and J are TRBV5-1 and TRBJ2-7; D possibly corresponds to TRBD1 (6 bases). The V gene lost 4 bases and the J gene lost 5 bases, with 10 bases spanning the gap. The V gene's germline CDR1 is SGHRS and CDR2 YFSETQ. The CDR3 sequence is 12 residues long. This CDR3 reads CASSEQGHEQYF. In DNA, the CDR3 is TGCGCCAGCAGCGAACAGGGCCACGAGCAGTACTTC.

This clonotype appeared many times. The chain employs TRBV7-2 and TRBJ2-7, with TRBD1 identical over 9 bases. The CDR3 is 14 residues long. Germline loops: CDR1 SGHTA, CDR2 FQGNSA. The ends lost 3 bases at V and 6 bases at J; junction bases unmatched: 6. The CDR3 protein is CASSFDRGNGEQYF. The DNA for the CDR3 is TGTGCCAGCAGCTTTGACAGGGGGAACGGCGAGCAGTACTTC. Using reference TRBV7-2 and TRBJ2-7 for the parts outside the CDR3, the full variable domain is GAGVSQSPSNKVTEKGKDVELRCDPISGHTALYWYRQSLGQGLEFLIYFQGNSAPDKSGLPSDRFSAERTGGSVSTLTIQRTQQEDSAVYLCASSFDRGNGEQYFGPGTRLTVT.

As regards this clonotype: A much larger clone differs by one base, so this may be a read error. V is TRBV28 and J is TRBJ1-5; TRBD1 matches at 7 bases. From germline, CDR1 is MDHEN and CDR2 SYDVKM. J was trimmed by 7 bases and V by 2 bases; bases with no gene match: 5. The CDR3 has 14 amino acids. The CDR3 DNA reads TGTGCCAGCAGTTTACAGGGGGTAGGGCAGCCCCAGCATTTT. This translates into CASSLQGVGQPQHF. Drawing the rest from reference TRBV28 and TRBJ1-5, the complete variable domain is DVKVTQSSRYLVKRTGEKVFLECVQDMDHENMFWYRQDPGLGLRLIYFSYDVKMKEKGDIPEGYSVSREKKERFSLILESASTNQTSMYLCASSLQGVGQPQHFGDGTRLSIL.

The chain employs TRBV29-1 and TRBJ1-2, with 10 bases identical to TRBD1. The CDR3 spans 14 residues. From germline, CDR1 is SQVTM and CDR2 ANQGSEA. With V trimmed by 6 bases and J by 4 bases, 8 bases remained unmatched. CDR3 coding DNA: TGCAGCGTGGAACGGGACAGGGGTAGCTATGGCTACACCTTC. Its translation is CSVERDRGSYGYTF.

This clonotype was picked up many times. The J gene is TRBJ1-1, the V gene TRBV6-5, with D perhaps TRBD1 (6 bases). V lost 0 bases and J 5 bases, leaving 22 bases between the germline ends. The CDR3 has 18 residues. Germline loops: CDR1 MNHEY, CDR2 SVGAGI. The CDR3 DNA follows: TGTGCCAGCAGTTACTCCACCATCCCCGGGCAGGGGAAAACTGAAGCTTTCTTT. Its translation is CASSYSTIPGQGKTEAFF.

J is TRBJ1-1 and V is TRBV29-1, with 9 bases that match TRBD1. The CDR3 sequence is 15 residues long. With 6 bases clipped from V and 0 bases from J, the junction kept 8 bases outside the gene matches. CDR1 is SQVTM and CDR2 is ANQGSEA in the germline V gene. CDR3 bases: TGCAGCGTCGCTGAACAGGGGGCGGTGAACACTGAAGCTTTCTTT. It is translated as CSVAEQGAVNTEAFF.

This clonotype was detected many times. V is TRBV7-8 and J is TRBJ2-5; the match to TRBD1 covers 10 bases. Germline CDR1 and CDR2: SGHVS and FQNEAQ. The CDR3 consists of 13 residues. V lost 5 bases, J lost 7 bases, and 4 bases stayed unmatched. The CDR3 protein is CASSQWDRGTQYF. In DNA form, the CDR3 reads TGTGCCAGCAGCCAATGGGACAGGGGGACCCAGTACTTC. Full variable domain (remainder filled in from reference TRBV7-8 and TRBJ2-5): GAGVSQSPRYKVAKRGQDVALRCDPISGHVSLFWYQQALGQGPEFLTYFQNEAQLDKSGLPSDRFFAERPEGSVSTLKIQRTQQEDSAVYLCASSQWDRGTQYFGPGTRLLVL.

This clonotype was observed many times. The V gene is TRBV2, the J gene TRBJ2-4, with 8 bases matching TRBD1. V gave up 3 bases and J gave up 7 bases; unmatched junction bases: 8. Germline CDR1 SNHLY, CDR2 FYNNEI. CDR3 length: 15 amino acids. The CDR3 loop is CASSDRGRSVNIQYF. As DNA, the CDR3 is TGTGCCAGCAGTGACAGGGGGCGAAGTGTCAACATTCAGTACTTC.

This clonotype has just one count. The rearrangement links TRBV20-1 to TRBJ2-7, with a weak D call TRBD1 (5 bases). V lost 4 bases, J lost 1 base, and 14 bases lay in between. Germline lookup yields CDR1 DFQATT and CDR2 SNEGSKA (reference sequence). This CDR3 is 14 amino acids long. The CDR3 coding sequence is TGCAGTGCTAAAGCACAGGTTCTTTCCTACGAGCAGTACTTC. It specifies CSAKAQVLSYEQYF.

This clonotype was seen a handful of times. V is TRBV20-1 and J is TRBJ2-2, with 9 bases fitting TRBD1. The J segment lost 9 bases and the V segment lost 3 bases, leaving 11 bases of the junction unmatched. The CDR3 sequence is 15 residues long. Germline V lookup: CDR1 DFQATT, CDR2 SNEGSKA (reference sequence). CDR3 in amino acids: CSASPGTGRLRELFF. The CDR3 DNA sequence: TGCAGTGCTAGCCCCGGGACAGGGCGGCTCCGGGAGCTGTTTTTT.

V is TRBV7-3 and J is TRBJ2-2, with 12 bases matching TRBD2. This CDR3 is 19 amino acids long. Germline trimming cut 8 bases from V and 0 bases from J; bases unmatched to any gene: 13. Germline V gene sequence: CDR1 SGHTA, CDR2 FQGTGA. CDR3 sequence: CASSRTPLAGGANTGELFF. CDR3 sequence (DNA): TGTGCCAGCTCTCGAACCCCCCTAGCGGGAGGGGCGAACACCGGGGAGCTGTTTTTT.

This clonotype was recorded at least ten times. In DNA form, the CDR3 reads TGTGCCAGCAGCTTGGGTTTTGGCTATGGCTACACCTTC. Protein: CASSLGFGYGYTF. This chain joins TRBV5-6 and TRBJ1-2; no clear D gene. Trimming cost V 0 bases and J 4 bases, with 7 bases left between them. Germline V gene lookup returns CDR1 SGHDT and CDR2 YYEEEE. The CDR3 totals 13 residues.

The J gene is TRBJ2-7, the V gene TRBV20-1, with a tentative D call TRBD2 (5 bases). CDR1 and CDR2 from the germline V gene are DFQATT and SNEGSKA (reference sequence). Trimming cost V 3 bases and J 3 bases, with 15 bases left between them. CDR3 length equals 14 residues. In DNA form, the CDR3 reads TGCAGTGCTAGGCGGCTAGAGGGAAACTACGAGCAGTACTTC. Protein: CSARRLEGNYEQYF.

This clonotype has at least ten counts. V and J are TRBV12-3 or TRBV12-4 and TRBJ1-5; 8 nucleotides line up with TRBD1. The V segment lost 6 bases and the J segment 7 bases; nucleotides outside the gene matches: 11. The CDR3 runs to 15 residues. The DNA of the CDR3 is TGTGCCAGCAGCCCGGACAGGGTGGGGGACCAGCCCCAGCATTTT. Protein: CASSPDRVGDQPQHF.

This clonotype came up a few times. The rearrangement joins TRBV19 to TRBJ2-5; possible D gene TRBD2, 6 bases. In germline, CDR1 is LNHDA, CDR2 SQIVND (reference sequence). V lost 3 bases and J lost 4, with 21 bases in between. The CDR3 spans 17 residues. The CDR3 reads CASSIWRDAVGVETQYF. Here the CDR3 DNA reads TGTGCCAGTAGTATCTGGCGGGATGCTGTGGGAGTAGAGACCCAGTACTTC.

This clonotype has a single count. A much larger clone sits a single nucleotide away, making a read error possible. The J gene is TRBJ1-1, the V gene TRBV6-5; the D gene is possibly TRBD1 (6 bases). V shed 0 bases and J shed 0 bases, with 11 bases lying between them. CDR3 length equals 16 residues. CDR1 is MNHEY and CDR2 is SVGAGI in the germline V gene. CDR3 residues: CASSYSQGTMNTEAFF. DNA for the CDR3: TGTGCCAGCAGTTACTCTCAGGGGACCATGAACACTGAAGCTTTCTTT.